The 20 T cell receptor beta chains listed next were all sequenced from one sample in a study of cytomegalovirus exposure and HLA in healthy donors. It was with 60 Vbeta and 13 Jbeta primers that the PCR ran. Libraries were prepared by immunoSEQ multiplex PCR; TCRdb keeps only in-frame clonotypes and omits some of them. This table has tens of thousands of clones, 75% to 90% appearing once. The material sequenced was PBMCs. Source of these receptors: a woman between 40 and 55 years old in good health and CMV-seropositive.

The V gene is TRBV7-9, the J gene TRBJ2-1; 10 bases are shared with TRBD2. There are 18 residues in the CDR3. Germline trimming cut 5 bases from V and 3 bases from J; bases unmatched to any gene: 13. Looked up from germline, CDR1 is SEHNR and CDR2 is FQNEAQ (reference sequence). CDR3 region: CASSPPETSGSIYNEQFF. The CDR3 coding sequence is TGTGCCAGCAGCCCGCCCGAGACTAGCGGGTCCATCTACAATGAGCAGTTCTTC.

This sequence joins TRBV6-5 and TRBJ2-1, with 9 bases lining up with TRBD1. This CDR3 contains 15 residues. Trimming at V came to 5 bases and at J to 0 bases, leaving 2 bases not matched to a gene. Germline CDR1 is MNHEY and CDR2 is SVGAGI. The CDR3 spells CASSRDRDSYNEQFF. Here the CDR3 DNA reads TGTGCCAGCAGTCGGGACAGGGACTCCTACAATGAGCAGTTCTTC.

The chain couples TRBV7-2 to TRBJ2-7; maybe TRBD1 (6 bases). Germline V gene lookup returns CDR1 SGHTA and CDR2 FQGNSA. With 6 bases removed from V and 6 bases from J, the gap between germline ends came to 9 bases. This CDR3 comprises 11 residues. CDR3 DNA: TGTGCCAGCAGTTACAGGGCCGAGCAGTACTTC. Amino acid sequence: CASSYRAEQYF. Full variable domain (rest looked up from reference TRBV7-2 and TRBJ2-7): GAGVSQSPSNKVTEKGKDVELRCDPISGHTALYWYRQSLGQGLEFLIYFQGNSAPDKSGLPSDRFSAERTGGSVSTLTIQRTQQEDSAVYLCASSYRAEQYFGPGTRLTVT.

The V and J genes are TRBV5-6 and TRBJ2-3; 8 bases line up with TRBD2. The CDR3 loop spans 14 amino acids. CDR1 and CDR2 (germline): SGHDT, YYEEEE. V dropped 4 bases and J dropped 4; count of bases not matched to a gene: 5. The CDR3, as DNA: TGTGCCAGCAGCAAGGGACTAGAGCCAGATACGCAGTATTTT. It encodes CASSKGLEPDTQYF.

The chain uses TRBV5-6 and TRBJ1-2; TRBD1 matches 7 bases. V trimming: 5 bases; J trimming: 3 bases; junction bases outside the gene matches: 4. The length of the CDR3 is 13 residues. Germline V gene sequence: CDR1 SGHDT, CDR2 YYEEEE. CDR3 residues: CASRAGTDYGYTF. The CDR3 DNA follows: TGTGCCAGCAGGGCCGGGACAGACTATGGCTACACCTTC.

The V and J genes are TRBV15 and TRBJ1-1, with 8 bases matching TRBD1. CDR1 is LNHNV, CDR2 YYDKDF, per germline (reference sequence). This CDR3 contains 15 residues. Trimming took 1 base from V and 7 from J; bases not matched to a gene: 8. CDR3 residues: CATSRGSGGANEAFF. Here the CDR3 DNA reads TGTGCCACCAGCAGAGGCTCAGGGGGCGCAAATGAAGCTTTCTTT.

The sample holds a few counts of this clone. The V gene is TRBV7-9, the J gene TRBJ2-5; 13 nucleotides line up with TRBD2. The CDR3 covers 15 residues. Trimming at V came to 4 bases and at J to 6 bases, leaving 5 bases not matched to a gene. Germline loops: CDR1 SEHNR, CDR2 FQNEAQ (reference sequence). The CDR3: CASSSGLAGRKTQYF. The CDR3 nucleotides read TGTGCCAGCAGCTCGGGACTAGCGGGGCGGAAGACCCAGTACTTC.

V usage is TRBV7-7 and J usage is TRBJ2-1; 8 bases agree with TRBD1. Looked up from germline, CDR1 is SSHAT and CDR2 is FNYEAQ (reference sequence). This CDR3 is built from 15 residues. V shed 1 base and J 4 bases; nucleotides not matched to a gene: 3. This CDR3 reads CASSLGTGSYNEQFF. The CDR3 DNA reads TGTGCCAGCAGCTTAGGGACAGGGTCGTACAATGAGCAGTTCTTC.

This chain uses TRBV28 with TRBJ2-1; D is possibly TRBD2 (6 bases). Trimming left V 2 bases short and J 7 bases short, with 15 bases between. This CDR3 is built from 15 residues. CDR1 and CDR2 (germline): MDHEN, SYDVKM. The CDR3 bases are TGTGCCAGCAGTTTAGGAGGGGCGCATGGGAATGAGCAGTTCTTC. Its protein product is CASSLGGAHGNEQFF.

The chain couples TRBV5-1 to TRBJ2-1; 13 nucleotides match TRBD2. V lost 4 bases to trimming and J lost 0 bases; unmatched junction nucleotides: 10. The CDR3 consists of 19 residues. The germline V gene has CDR1 SGHRS and CDR2 YFSETQ. CDR3 in amino acids: CASSGILAGGPSSYNEQFF. The DNA of the CDR3 is TGCGCCAGCAGCGGAATACTAGCGGGAGGGCCGAGCTCCTACAATGAGCAGTTCTTC.

The V and J genes are TRBV6-5 and TRBJ1-2; D is undetermined. Trimming pared 2 bases from V and 10 bases from J, leaving 14 bases between. CDR3 length: 13 residues. Germline V lookup: CDR1 MNHEY, CDR2 SVGAGI. The CDR3 spells CASSYEIDRDYTF. The CDR3 nucleotides are TGTGCCAGCAGTTACGAGATTGACCGGGACTACACCTTC.

This rearrangement joins TRBV5-3 to TRBJ2-7, with a tentative D call TRBD1 (5 bases). TRBV5-3 is an ORF; its function is uncertain. V lost 4 bases, J lost 6 bases, and 8 bases lay in between. The CDR3 has 11 amino acids. CDR3 protein: CARSERGEQYF. The CDR3 DNA reads as TGTGCCAGAAGCGAAAGGGGCGAGCAGTACTTC.

The V and J genes are TRBV5-1 and TRBJ2-7; the match to TRBD1 covers 10 bases. The V segment lost 0 bases and the J segment 6 bases; nucleotides outside the gene matches: 12. Germline CDR1 is SGHRS and CDR2 is YFSETQ. The CDR3 contains 17 residues. CDR3 sequence reads: CASSLAGLKDRGSEQYF. In DNA, the CDR3 is TGCGCCAGCAGCTTGGCCGGACTTAAGGACAGGGGGAGCGAGCAGTACTTC.

As regards this clone: Other DNA sequences in the sample encode the same CDR3. The chain links TRBV7-2 to TRBJ2-7; D is unclear. This CDR3 has 14 residues. V was cut by 5 bases and J by 0 bases, with 11 bases left in between. Germline V gene data show CDR1 as SGHTA and CDR2 as FQGNSA. The CDR3 DNA follows: TGTGCCAGCAGCACCGATTCTAGCTCCTACGAGCAGTACTTC. Protein sequence: CASSTDSSSYEQYF.

J is TRBJ1-6 and V is TRBV4-1; 7 positions match TRBD1. The CDR3 covers 15 residues. With 8 bases clipped from V and 10 bases from J, the junction kept 14 bases outside the gene matches. CDR1 is MGHRA and CDR2 is YSYEKL in the germline V gene. The CDR3 reads CASSVGGQTLSPLHF. CDR3 nucleotides: TGCGCCAGCTCCGTGGGGGGACAGACCTTATCACCCCTCCACTTT.

The rearrangement joins TRBV6-5 to TRBJ2-4; D is possibly TRBD2 (6 bases). Germline V lookup: CDR1 MNHEY, CDR2 SVGAGI. This CDR3 contains 13 residues. V dropped 6 bases and J dropped 8 bases, with 14 bases sitting between them. The CDR3 here is CASRPLTRDIQYF. Written as DNA, the CDR3 is TGTGCCAGCAGGCCCCTGACTAGGGACATTCAGTACTTC.

The chain carries TRBV28 and TRBJ2-1, with TRBD2 identical over 13 bases. The V segment lost 5 bases and the J segment 7 bases; nucleotides outside the gene matches: 11. The CDR3 spans 17 residues. From germline, CDR1 is MDHEN and CDR2 SYDVKM. For the CDR3, the DNA is TGTGCCAGCAGTACCCCCTGGGGGGGACTAGCGGGGAATGAGCAGTTCTTC. It yields the protein CASSTPWGGLAGNEQFF.

V and J are TRBV27 and TRBJ1-1; D remains ambiguous. The CDR3 is 14 residues long. The V and J ends lost 6 bases and 2 bases respectively, with 13 bases between them. From germline, CDR1 is MNHEY and CDR2 SMNVEV (reference sequence). As DNA, the CDR3 is TGTGCCAGCAGAGCATACGCGGCCAACACTGAAGCTTTCTTT. It specifies CASRAYAANTEAFF.

The V gene is TRBV27, the J gene TRBJ2-3, with D maybe TRBD2 (6 bases). V was clipped by 6 bases and J by 8 bases, with 24 bases between them. The CDR3 spans 16 residues. Germline V lookup: CDR1 MNHEY, CDR2 SMNVEV (reference sequence). CDR3 sequence: CASSTRHLGGLTTQYF. The CDR3 DNA reads as TGTGCCAGCAGCACCCGACATCTTGGGGGGTTAACTACGCAGTATTTT.

The rearrangement links TRBV27 to TRBJ2-1; no clear D. The germline V gene encodes CDR1 MNHEY and CDR2 SMNVEV (reference sequence). CDR3 size: 15 residues. V gave up 2 bases and J gave up 3 bases, with 11 bases separating them. The CDR3 here is CASSLAERSYNEQFF. The CDR3 DNA reads as TGTGCCAGCAGTTTAGCGGAGAGGAGCTACAATGAGCAGTTCTTC.